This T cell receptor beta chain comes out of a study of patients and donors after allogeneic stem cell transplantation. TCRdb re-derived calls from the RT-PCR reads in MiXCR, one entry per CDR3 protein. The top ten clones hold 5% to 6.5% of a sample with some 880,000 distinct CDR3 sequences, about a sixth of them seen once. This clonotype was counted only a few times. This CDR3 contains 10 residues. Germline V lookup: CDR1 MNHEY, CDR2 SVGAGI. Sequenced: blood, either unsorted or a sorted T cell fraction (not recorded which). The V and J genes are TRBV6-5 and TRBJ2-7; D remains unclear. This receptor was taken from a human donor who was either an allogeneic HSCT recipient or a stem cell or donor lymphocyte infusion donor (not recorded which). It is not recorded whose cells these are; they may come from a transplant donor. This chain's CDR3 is CTTGRYEQYF. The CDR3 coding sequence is TGTACAACCGGCAGGTACGAGCAGTACTTC.